A selection of T cell receptor beta chains follows, all from one sample in a study of CD8 T cells in Susac syndrome. TCRdb fed the immunoSEQ multiplex PCR reads into MiXCR, producing one record per CDR3 protein. In the table there are some 210,000 distinct CDR3 sequences, less than 95% of which are singletons. Sequenced sample: CD4+ T cells from PBMCs. Source of these receptors: a human donor with Susac syndrome. Each CDR3 is given with its conserved first and last residue. A D gene is named only where the DNA matches it firmly.

j_call: TRBJ1-5
v_call: TRBV7-2
d_call: .
cdr3_aa: CASSRDGGADQPQHF
cdr3_nt: TGTGCCAGCAGCCGAGATGGGGGGGCGGATCAGCCCCAGCATTTT

j_call: TRBJ1-1
v_call: TRBV5-1
d_call: .
cdr3_aa: CASSTGRTEAFF
cdr3_nt: TGCGCCAGCAGCACGGGGAGGACTGAAGCTTTCTTT

j_call: TRBJ1-1
v_call: TRBV10-2
d_call: .
cdr3_aa: CASSDPNWNTEAFF
cdr3_nt: TGCGCCAGCAGTGACCCGAATTGGAACACTGAAGCTTTCTTT

j_call: TRBJ1-1
v_call: TRBV12-3/TRBV12-4
d_call: .
cdr3_aa: CASNPGQPGDTEAFF
cdr3_nt: TGTGCCAGCAATCCCGGACAACCTGGGGACACTGAAGCTTTCTTT

j_call: TRBJ1-1
v_call: TRBV7-3
d_call: TRBD1
cdr3_aa: CASSMGTVMNTEAFF
cdr3_nt: TGTGCCAGCAGCATGGGGACAGTAATGAACACTGAAGCTTTCTTT

j_call: TRBJ1-6
v_call: TRBV20-1
d_call: .
cdr3_aa: CSAREGVAGANSPLHF
cdr3_nt: TGCAGTGCTAGAGAGGGTGTGGCAGGGGCGAATTCACCCCTCCACTTT

j_call: TRBJ2-5
v_call: TRBV29-1
d_call: .
cdr3_aa: CSVELQGGFVKTQYF
cdr3_nt: TGCAGCGTTGAACTTCAGGGCGGTTTTGTAAAGACCCAGTACTTC

j_call: TRBJ1-2
v_call: TRBV6-5
d_call: .
cdr3_aa: CASSRGTIGYTF
cdr3_nt: TGTGCCAGCAGTCGCGGGACTATCGGCTACACCTTC

j_call: TRBJ1-6
v_call: TRBV6-2/TRBV6-3
d_call: TRBD1
cdr3_aa: CASSSTGGEYSPLHF
cdr3_nt: TGTGCCAGCAGTTCAACAGGGGGCGAGTATTCACCCCTCCACTTT

j_call: TRBJ1-5
v_call: TRBV20-1
d_call: .
cdr3_aa: CSASGGKNQPQHF
cdr3_nt: TGCAGTGCTAGTGGAGGAAAAAATCAGCCCCAGCATTTT